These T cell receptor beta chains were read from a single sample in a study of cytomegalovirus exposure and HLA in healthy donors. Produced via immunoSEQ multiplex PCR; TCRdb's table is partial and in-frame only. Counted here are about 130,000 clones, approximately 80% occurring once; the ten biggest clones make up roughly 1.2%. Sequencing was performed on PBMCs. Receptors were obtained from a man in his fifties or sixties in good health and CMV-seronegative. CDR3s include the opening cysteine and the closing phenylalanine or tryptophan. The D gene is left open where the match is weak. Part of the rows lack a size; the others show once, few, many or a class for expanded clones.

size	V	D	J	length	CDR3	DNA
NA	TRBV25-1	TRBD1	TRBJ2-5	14	CASGDRLIFETQYF	TGTGCCAGCGGGGACAGGTTAATTTTTGAGACCCAGTACTTC
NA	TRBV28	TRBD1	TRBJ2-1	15	CASTLAGTGANQQFF	TGTGCCAGCACCCTAGCCGGGACAGGGGCTAATCAGCAGTTCTTC
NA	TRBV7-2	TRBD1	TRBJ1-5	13	CASSQGVNQPQHF	TGTGCCAGCAGCCAGGGGGTGAATCAGCCCCAGCATTTT
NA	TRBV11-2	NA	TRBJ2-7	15	CASSSLAPRPYEQYF	TGTGCCAGCAGCTCCCTAGCCCCCCGGCCCTACGAGCAGTACTTC
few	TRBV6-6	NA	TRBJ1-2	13	CASRAGQNYGYTF	TGTGCCAGCAGGGCAGGACAGAACTATGGCTACACCTTC
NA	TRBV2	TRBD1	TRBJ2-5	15	CASSRDRGGTETQYF	TGTGCCAGCAGTCGGGACAGGGGGGGAACGGAGACCCAGTACTTC
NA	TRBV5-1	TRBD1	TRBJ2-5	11	CASSLQGAQYF	TGCGCCAGCAGCCTCCAGGGGGCCCAGTACTTC
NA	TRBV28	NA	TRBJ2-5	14	CASTPPVGAETQYF	TGTGCCAGCACCCCCCCGGTGGGGGCAGAGACCCAGTACTTC
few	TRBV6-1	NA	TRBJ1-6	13	CASTWTLASPLHF	TGTGCCAGCACCTGGACTCTGGCCTCACCCCTCCACTTT
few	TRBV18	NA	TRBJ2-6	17	CASSPGTPRSGANVLTF	TGTGCCAGCTCACCCGGGACACCTCGCTCTGGGGCCAACGTCCTGACTTTC
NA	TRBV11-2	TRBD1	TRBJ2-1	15	CASSFTGGWDDEQFF	TGTGCCAGCAGCTTCACAGGGGGTTGGGACGATGAGCAGTTCTTC
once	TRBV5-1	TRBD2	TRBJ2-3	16	CASSFGGAQGTDTQYF	TGCGCCAGCAGCTTCGGGGGGGCGCAGGGCACAGATACGCAGTATTTT
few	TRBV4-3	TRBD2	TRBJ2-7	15	CASSRVAGVSYEQYF	TGCGCCAGCAGCCGAGTAGCGGGGGTGTCCTACGAGCAGTACTTC
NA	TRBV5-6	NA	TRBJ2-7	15	CASSLGQSPSYEQYF	TGTGCCAGCAGCTTGGGACAGTCACCCTCCTACGAGCAGTACTTC
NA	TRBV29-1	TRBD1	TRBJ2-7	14	CSVESWQGDFEQYF	TGCAGCGTTGAGAGCTGGCAGGGGGATTTCGAGCAGTACTTC
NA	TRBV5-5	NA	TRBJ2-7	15	CASRNRDGDSYEQYF	TGTGCCAGCAGAAACAGGGACGGTGACTCCTACGAGCAGTACTTC